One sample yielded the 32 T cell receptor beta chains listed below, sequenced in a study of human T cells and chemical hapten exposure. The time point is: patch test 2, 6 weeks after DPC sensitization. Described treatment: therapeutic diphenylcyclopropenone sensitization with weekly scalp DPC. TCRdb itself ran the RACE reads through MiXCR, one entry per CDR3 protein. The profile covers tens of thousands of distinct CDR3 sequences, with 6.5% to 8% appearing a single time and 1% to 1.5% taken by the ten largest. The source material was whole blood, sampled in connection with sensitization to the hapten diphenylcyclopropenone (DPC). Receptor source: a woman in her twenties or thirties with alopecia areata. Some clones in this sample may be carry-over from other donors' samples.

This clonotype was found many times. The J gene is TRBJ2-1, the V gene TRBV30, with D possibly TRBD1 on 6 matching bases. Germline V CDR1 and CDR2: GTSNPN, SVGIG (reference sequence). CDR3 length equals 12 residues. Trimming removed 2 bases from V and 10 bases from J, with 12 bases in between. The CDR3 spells CAWSLRGPEQFF. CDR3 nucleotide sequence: TGTGCCTGGAGTCTCAGGGGTCCGGAGCAGTTCTTC.

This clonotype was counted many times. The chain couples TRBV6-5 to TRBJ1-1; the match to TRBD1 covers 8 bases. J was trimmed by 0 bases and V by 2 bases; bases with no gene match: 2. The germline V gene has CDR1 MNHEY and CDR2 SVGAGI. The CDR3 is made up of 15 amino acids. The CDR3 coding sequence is TGTGCCAGCAGTTACGGGACAGGCTTGAACACTGAAGCTTTCTTT. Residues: CASSYGTGLNTEAFF.

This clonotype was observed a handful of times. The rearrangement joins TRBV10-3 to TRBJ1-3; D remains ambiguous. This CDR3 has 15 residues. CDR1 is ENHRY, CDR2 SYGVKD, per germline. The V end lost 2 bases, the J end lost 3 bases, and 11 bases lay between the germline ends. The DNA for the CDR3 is TGTGCCATCAGTGAGCCCGGTCGAGGTGGAAACACCATATATTTT. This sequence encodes CAISEPGRGGNTIYF.

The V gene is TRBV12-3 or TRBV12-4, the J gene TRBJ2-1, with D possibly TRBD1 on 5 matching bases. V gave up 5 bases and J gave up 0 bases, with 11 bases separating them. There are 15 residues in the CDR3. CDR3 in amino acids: CASSRQKSSYNEQFF. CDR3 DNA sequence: TGTGCCAGCAGTCGACAGAAAAGCTCCTACAATGAGCAGTTCTTC.

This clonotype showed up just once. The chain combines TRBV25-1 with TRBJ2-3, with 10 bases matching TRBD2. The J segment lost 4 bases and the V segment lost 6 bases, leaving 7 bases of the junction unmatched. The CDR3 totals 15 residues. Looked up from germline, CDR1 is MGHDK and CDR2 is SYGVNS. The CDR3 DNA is TGTGCCAGCAGCACGCCGGGACTAGCGTCAGATACGCAGTATTTT. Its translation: CASSTPGLASDTQYF.

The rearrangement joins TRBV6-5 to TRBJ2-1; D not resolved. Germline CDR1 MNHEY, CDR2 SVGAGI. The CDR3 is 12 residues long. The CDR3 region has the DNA TGTGTCGCGATTAGCTCCTACAATGAGCAGTTCTTC. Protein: CVAISSYNEQFF.

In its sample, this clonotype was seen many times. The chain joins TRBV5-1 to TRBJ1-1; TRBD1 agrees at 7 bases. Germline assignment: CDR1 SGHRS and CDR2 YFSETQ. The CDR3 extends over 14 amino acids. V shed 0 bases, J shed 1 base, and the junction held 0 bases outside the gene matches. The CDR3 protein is CASSLEGANTEAFF. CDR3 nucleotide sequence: TGCGCCAGCAGCTTGGAGGGGGCGAACACTGAAGCTTTCTTT.

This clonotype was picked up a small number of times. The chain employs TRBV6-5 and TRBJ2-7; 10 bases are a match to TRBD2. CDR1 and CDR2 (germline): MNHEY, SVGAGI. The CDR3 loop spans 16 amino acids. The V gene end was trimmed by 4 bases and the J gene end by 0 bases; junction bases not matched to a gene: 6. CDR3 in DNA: TGTGCCAGCAGTTCGTGGGGACTAGCGACCTCCTACGAGCAGTACTTC. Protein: CASSSWGLATSYEQYF.

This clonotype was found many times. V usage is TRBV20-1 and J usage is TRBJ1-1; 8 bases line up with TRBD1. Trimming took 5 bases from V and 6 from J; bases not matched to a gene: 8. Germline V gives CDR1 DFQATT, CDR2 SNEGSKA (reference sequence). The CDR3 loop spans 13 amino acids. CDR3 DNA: TGCAGTGCTTTCCACCCGACAGGGGCTGAAGCTTTCTTT. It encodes CSAFHPTGAEAFF.

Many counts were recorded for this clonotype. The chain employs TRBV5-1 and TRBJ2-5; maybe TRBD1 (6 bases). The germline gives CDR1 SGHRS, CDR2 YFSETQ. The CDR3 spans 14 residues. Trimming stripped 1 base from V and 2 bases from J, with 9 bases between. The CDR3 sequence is CASSLRQDQETQYF. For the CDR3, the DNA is TGCGCCAGCAGCTTGCGACAGGATCAAGAGACCCAGTACTTC.

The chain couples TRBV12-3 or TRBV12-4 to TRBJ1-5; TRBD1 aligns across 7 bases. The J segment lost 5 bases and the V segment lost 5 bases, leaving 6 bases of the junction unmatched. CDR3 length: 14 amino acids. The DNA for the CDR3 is TGTGCCAGCAGTGCCGGGACAGAGGATCAGCCCCAGCATTTT. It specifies CASSAGTEDQPQHF.

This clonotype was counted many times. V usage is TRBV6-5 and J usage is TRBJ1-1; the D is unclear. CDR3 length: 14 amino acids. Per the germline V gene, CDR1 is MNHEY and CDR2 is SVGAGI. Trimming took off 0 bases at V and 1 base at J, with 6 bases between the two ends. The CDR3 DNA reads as TGTGCCAGCAGTTACTCGCCAGGGAACACTGAAGCTTTCTTT. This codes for CASSYSPGNTEAFF.

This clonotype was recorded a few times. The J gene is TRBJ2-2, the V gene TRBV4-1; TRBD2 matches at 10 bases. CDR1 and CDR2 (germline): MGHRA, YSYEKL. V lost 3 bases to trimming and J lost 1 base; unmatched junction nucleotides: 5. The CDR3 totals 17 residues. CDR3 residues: CASSHPTSGVNTGELFF. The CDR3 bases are TGCGCCAGCAGCCACCCTACTAGCGGGGTGAACACCGGGGAGCTGTTTTTT.

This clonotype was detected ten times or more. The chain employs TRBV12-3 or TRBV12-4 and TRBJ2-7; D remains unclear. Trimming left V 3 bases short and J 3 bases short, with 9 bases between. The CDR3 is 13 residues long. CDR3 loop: CASSLDPYYEQYF. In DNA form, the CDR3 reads TGTGCCAGCAGTTTGGACCCTTACTACGAGCAGTACTTC.

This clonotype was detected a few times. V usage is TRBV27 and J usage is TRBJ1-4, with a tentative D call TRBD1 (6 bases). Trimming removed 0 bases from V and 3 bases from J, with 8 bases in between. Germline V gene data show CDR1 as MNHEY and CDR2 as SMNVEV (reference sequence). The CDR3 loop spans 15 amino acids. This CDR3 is CASSLSGTPNEKLFF. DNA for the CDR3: TGTGCCAGCAGTTTATCCGGGACACCTAATGAAAAACTGTTTTTT.

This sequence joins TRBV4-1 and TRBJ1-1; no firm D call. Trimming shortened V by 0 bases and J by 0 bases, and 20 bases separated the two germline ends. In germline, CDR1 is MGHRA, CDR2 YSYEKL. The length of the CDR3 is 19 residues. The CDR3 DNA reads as TGCGCCAGCAGCCAAGAACCAGTCTTGGAGGGTGGAGTGAACACTGAAGCTTTCTTT. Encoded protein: CASSQEPVLEGGVNTEAFF.

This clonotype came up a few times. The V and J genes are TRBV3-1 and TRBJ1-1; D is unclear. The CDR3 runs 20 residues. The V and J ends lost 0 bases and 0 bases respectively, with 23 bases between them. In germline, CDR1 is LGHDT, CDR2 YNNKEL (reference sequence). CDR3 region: CASSQDRRPLMTGMNTEAFF. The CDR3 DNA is TGTGCCAGCAGCCAAGACCGGCGGCCATTGATGACCGGGATGAACACTGAAGCTTTCTTT.

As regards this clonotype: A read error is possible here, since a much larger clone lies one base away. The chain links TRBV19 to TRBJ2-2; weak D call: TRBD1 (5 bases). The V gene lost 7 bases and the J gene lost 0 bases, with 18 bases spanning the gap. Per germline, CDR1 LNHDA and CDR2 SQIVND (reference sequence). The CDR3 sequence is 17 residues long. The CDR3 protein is CASTTQGQGTNTGELFF. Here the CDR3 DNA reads TGTGCCAGTACCACCCAAGGGCAGGGCACGAACACCGGGGAGCTGTTTTTT.

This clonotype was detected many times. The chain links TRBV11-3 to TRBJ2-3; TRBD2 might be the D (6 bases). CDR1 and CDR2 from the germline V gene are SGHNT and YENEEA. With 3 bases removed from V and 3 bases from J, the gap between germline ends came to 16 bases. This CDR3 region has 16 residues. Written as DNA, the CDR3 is TGTGCCAGCAGCTTTTCATTCGGGGGAGGTACAGATACGCAGTATTTT. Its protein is CASSFSFGGGTDTQYF.

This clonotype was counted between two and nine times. The CDR3: CASRPSGATIWNSPLHF. In DNA, the CDR3 is TGTGCCAGCAGGCCCAGCGGGGCCACCATCTGGAATTCACCCCTCCACTTT. This chain links TRBV27 with TRBJ1-6; perhaps TRBD1 as D (5 bases). Germline CDR1 is MNHEY and CDR2 is SMNVEV (reference sequence). The CDR3 is 17 amino acids. V lost 6 bases, J lost 7 bases, and 22 bases lay in between.

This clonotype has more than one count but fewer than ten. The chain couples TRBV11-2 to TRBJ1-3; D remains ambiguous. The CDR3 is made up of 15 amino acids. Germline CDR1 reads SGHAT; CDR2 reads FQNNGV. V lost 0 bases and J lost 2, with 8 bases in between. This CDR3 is CASSLDRKAGNTIYF. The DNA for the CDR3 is TGTGCCAGCAGCTTAGACCGCAAGGCTGGAAACACCATATATTTT. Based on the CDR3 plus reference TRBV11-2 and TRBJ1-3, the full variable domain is EAGVAQSPRYKIIEKRQSVAFWCNPISGHATLYWYQQILGQGPKLLIQFQNNGVVDDSQLPKDRFSAERLKGVDSTLKIQPAKLEDSAVYLCASSLDRKAGNTIYFGEGSWLTVV.

The CDR3, as DNA: TGTGCCAGCAGGATATCGGGGGCCTCCAATCAGCCCCAGCATTTT. This gives the protein CASRISGASNQPQHF. The chain links TRBV12-3 or TRBV12-4 to TRBJ1-5; D is possibly TRBD1 (6 bases). V lost 6 bases and J lost 3, with 15 bases in between. The CDR3 has 15 residues.

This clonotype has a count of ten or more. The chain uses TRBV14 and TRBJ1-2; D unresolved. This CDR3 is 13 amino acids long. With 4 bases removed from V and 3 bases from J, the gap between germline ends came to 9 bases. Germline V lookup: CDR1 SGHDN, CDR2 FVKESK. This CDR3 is CASSLTRDYGYTF. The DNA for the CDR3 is TGTGCCAGCAGCCTTACAAGGGACTATGGCTACACCTTC.

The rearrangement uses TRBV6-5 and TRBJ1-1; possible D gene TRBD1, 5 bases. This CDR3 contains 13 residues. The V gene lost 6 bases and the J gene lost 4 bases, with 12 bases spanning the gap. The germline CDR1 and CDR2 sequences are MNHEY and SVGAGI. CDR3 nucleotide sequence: TGTGCCAGCAGAATCCAGGGCGGCACTGAAGCTTTCTTT. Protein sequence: CASRIQGGTEAFF.

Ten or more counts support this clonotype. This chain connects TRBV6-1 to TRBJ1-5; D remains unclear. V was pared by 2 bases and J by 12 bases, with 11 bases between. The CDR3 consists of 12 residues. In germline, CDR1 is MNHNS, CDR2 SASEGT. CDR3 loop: CASSEPRESQHF. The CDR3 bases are TGTGCCAGCAGTGAACCCCGGGAGAGCCAGCATTTT.

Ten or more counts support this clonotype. The CDR3 region has the DNA TGTGCCAGCAGTCTAGCGGGACTACGCACCGGGGAGCTGTTTTTT. As protein: CASSLAGLRTGELFF. The V gene is TRBV6-1, the J gene TRBJ2-2; 9 bases are shared with TRBD2. Germline CDR1 is MNHNS and CDR2 is SASEGT. This CDR3 spans 15 amino acids. V lost 5 bases, J lost 4 bases, and 5 bases stayed unmatched.

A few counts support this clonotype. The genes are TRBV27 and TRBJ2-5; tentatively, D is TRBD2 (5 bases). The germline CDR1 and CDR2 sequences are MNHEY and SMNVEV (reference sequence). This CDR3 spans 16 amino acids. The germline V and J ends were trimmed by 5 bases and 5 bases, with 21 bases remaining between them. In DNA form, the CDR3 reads TGTGCCAGCAGTCCCCGGGATGGCCTCTCGCGGGAGACCCAGTACTTC. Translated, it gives CASSPRDGLSRETQYF.

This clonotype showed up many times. The CDR3 protein is CASSQAQSGGVAKNIQYF. DNA for the CDR3: TGTGCCAGCAGCCAAGCCCAAAGCGGGGGGGTAGCCAAAAACATTCAGTACTTC. This chain joins TRBV4-2 and TRBJ2-4; 10 bases are shared with TRBD2. Looked up from germline, CDR1 is LGHNA and CDR2 is YNFKEQ. CDR3 length: 18 amino acids. Losses at the gene ends were 1 base for V and 0 bases for J; bases not matched to a gene: 6.

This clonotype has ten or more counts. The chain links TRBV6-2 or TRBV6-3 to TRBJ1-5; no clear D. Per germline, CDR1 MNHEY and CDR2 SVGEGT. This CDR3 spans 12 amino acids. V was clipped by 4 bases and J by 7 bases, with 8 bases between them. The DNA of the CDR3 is TGTGCCAGCAGTTCTGACATACAGCCCCAGCATTTT. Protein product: CASSSDIQPQHF.

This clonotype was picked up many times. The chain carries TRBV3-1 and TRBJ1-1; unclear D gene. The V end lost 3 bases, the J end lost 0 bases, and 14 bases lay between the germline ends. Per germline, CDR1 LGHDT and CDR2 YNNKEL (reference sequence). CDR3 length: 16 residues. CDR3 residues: CASSQTRYTLNTEAFF. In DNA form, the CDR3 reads TGTGCCAGCAGCCAGACGAGATATACTTTGAACACTGAAGCTTTCTTT.

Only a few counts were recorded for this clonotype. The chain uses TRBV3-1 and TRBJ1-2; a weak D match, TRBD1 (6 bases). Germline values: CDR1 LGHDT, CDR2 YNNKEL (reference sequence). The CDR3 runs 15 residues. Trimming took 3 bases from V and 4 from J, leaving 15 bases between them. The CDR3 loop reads CASSQADRIPYGYTF. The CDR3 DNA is TGTGCCAGCAGCCAGGCCGACAGGATCCCCTATGGCTACACCTTC. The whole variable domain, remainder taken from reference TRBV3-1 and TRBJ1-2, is DTAVSQTPKYLVTQMGNDKSIKCEQNLGHDTMYWYKQDSKKFLKIMFSYNNKELIINETVPNRFSPKSPDKAHLNLHINSLELGDSAVYFCASSQADRIPYGYTFGSGTRLTVV.

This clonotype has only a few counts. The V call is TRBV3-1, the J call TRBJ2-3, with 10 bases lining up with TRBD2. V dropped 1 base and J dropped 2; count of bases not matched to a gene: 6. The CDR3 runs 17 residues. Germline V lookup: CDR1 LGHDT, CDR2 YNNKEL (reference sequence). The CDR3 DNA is TGTGCCAGCAGCCAAGTAAAACTAGCGGGGAACACAGATACGCAGTATTTT. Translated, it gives CASSQVKLAGNTDTQYF.